The rows below give T cell receptor beta chains drawn from one sample of a study of cytomegalovirus exposure and HLA in healthy donors. TCRdb's table, derived via immunoSEQ multiplex PCR, lists solely in-frame clones and lacks some. The sample contains some 120,000 clones, roughly a tenth of which appear only once. Source material: PBMCs. The receptors here all came from a young woman in good health and CMV-seropositive. The CDR3 runs from the conserved cysteine through the conserved F or W. D genes are given only for firm matches. Rows may omit the clone size; those that give it use once, few, many or a size class.

TRBJ2-3 | - | few | TRBV5-1 | CASSLGVGAYGTDTQYF | TGCGCCAGCAGCTTGGGAGTGGGGGCGTATGGCACAGATACGCAGTATTTT
TRBJ2-1 | TRBD2 | - | TRBV29-1 | CSVYPTSGSIFF | TGCAGCGTTTACCCGACTAGCGGGAGCATCTTCTTC
TRBJ2-5 | - | - | TRBV21-1 | CASSKGLKETQYF | TGTGCCAGCAGCAAGGGACTTAAAGAGACCCAGTACTTC
TRBJ1-1 | - | - | TRBV19 | CASSMWGGPEAFF | TGTGCCAGTAGTATGTGGGGGGGACCTGAAGCTTTCTTT
TRBJ2-7 | - | - | TRBV5-1 | CASRRDTYEQYF | TGCGCCAGCAGGCGGGATACCTACGAGCAGTACTTC
TRBJ2-2 | - | - | TRBV7-6 | CASTGEGRAGELFF | TGTGCCTCGACGGGAGAGGGTAGGGCCGGGGAGCTGTTTTTT
TRBJ2-7 | - | - | TRBV6-6 | CASSYTGFKVGQYF | TGTGCCAGCAGTTACACGGGGTTTAAAGTGGGGCAGTACTTC
TRBJ1-5 | TRBD1 | few | TRBV19 | CASSIEGQGGQPQHF | TGTGCCAGTAGTATAGAGGGACAGGGCGGTCAGCCCCAGCATTTT
TRBJ1-2 | - | few | TRBV7-9 | CASSLASSNYGYTF | TGTGCCAGCAGCTTGGCTAGTTCAAACTATGGCTACACCTTC
TRBJ1-5 | - | few | TRBV10-1 | CASSETNQPQHF | TGCGCCAGCAGTGAGACAAATCAGCCCCAGCATTTT